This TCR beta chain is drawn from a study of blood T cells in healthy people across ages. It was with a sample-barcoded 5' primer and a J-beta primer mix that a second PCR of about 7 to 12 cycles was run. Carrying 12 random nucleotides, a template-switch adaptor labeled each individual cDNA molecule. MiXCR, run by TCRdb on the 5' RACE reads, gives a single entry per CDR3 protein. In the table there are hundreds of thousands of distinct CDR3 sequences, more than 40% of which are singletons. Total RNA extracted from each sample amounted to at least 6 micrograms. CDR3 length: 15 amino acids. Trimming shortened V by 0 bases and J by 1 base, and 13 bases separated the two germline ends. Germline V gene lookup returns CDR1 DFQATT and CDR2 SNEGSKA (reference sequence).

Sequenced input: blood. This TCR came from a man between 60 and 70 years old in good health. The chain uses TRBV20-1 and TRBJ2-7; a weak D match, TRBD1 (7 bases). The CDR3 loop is CSARDLATGSYEQYF. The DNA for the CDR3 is TGCAGTGCTAGAGATCTAGCGACAGGGTCCTACGAGCAGTACTTC.